A selection of T cell receptor beta chains follows, all from one sample in a study of shared clonotypes between healthy human individuals. Here immunoSEQ multiplex PCR was the method, and the copy in TCRdb shows in-frame clones only, minus some. The repertoire holds around 990,000 clones, roughly 77% seen once, with over 0.8% in the top ten. Specimen: memory CD4+ T cells from PBMCs. These receptors were collected from a man between 18 and 29 years old in good health. Some clones in this sample may be carry-over from other donors' samples. The CDR3 runs from the conserved cysteine through the conserved F or W. Fields, in order: D gene, V gene, clone size, J gene, CDR3 DNA, CDR3 protein. A D gene is named only where the DNA matches it firmly. Expanded clones are given a class, and other clones once, few, many or no size at all.

d_gene: TRBD1; v_gene: TRBV7-6; abundance: -; j_gene: TRBJ2-7; CDR3nt: TGTGCCAGCAGCTCAGGAATCGGGACAGGGGTCGAGCAGTACTTC; CDR3aa: CASSSGIGTGVEQYF
d_gene: -; v_gene: TRBV4-1; abundance: many; j_gene: TRBJ2-2; CDR3nt: TGCGCCAGCAGCCTTCTGGATTTGAGCACCGGGGAGCTGTTTTTT; CDR3aa: CASSLLDLSTGELFF
d_gene: TRBD1; v_gene: TRBV6-6; abundance: -; j_gene: TRBJ1-4; CDR3nt: TGTGCCAGCAGTTTTCGACAGGGGGCTGAAAAACTGTTTTTT; CDR3aa: CASSFRQGAEKLFF
d_gene: TRBD2; v_gene: TRBV4-2; abundance: -; j_gene: TRBJ2-3; CDR3nt: TGTGCCAGCAGCCAAGATCTAGCGGGAGGCGGGTACGGAGATACGCAGTATTTT; CDR3aa: CASSQDLAGGGYGDTQYF
d_gene: TRBD2; v_gene: TRBV7-2; abundance: -; j_gene: TRBJ2-7; CDR3nt: TGTGCCAGCAGCCGGACTAGCAGCTACGAGCAGTACTTC; CDR3aa: CASSRTSSYEQYF
d_gene: TRBD2; v_gene: TRBV27; abundance: -; j_gene: TRBJ2-1; CDR3nt: TGTGCCAGCAGTTTACACTTTACTAGCGACAATGAGCAGTTCTTC; CDR3aa: CASSLHFTSDNEQFF
d_gene: TRBD1; v_gene: TRBV9; abundance: -; j_gene: TRBJ1-1; CDR3nt: TGTGCCAGCAGCTCCAGGACAGGGGGGAACACTGAAGCTTTCTTT; CDR3aa: CASSSRTGGNTEAFF
d_gene: -; v_gene: TRBV5-4; abundance: -; j_gene: TRBJ2-2; CDR3nt: TGTGCCAGCAGCTTGGTTTCTAGCACCGGGGAGCTGTTTTTT; CDR3aa: CASSLVSSTGELFF
d_gene: -; v_gene: TRBV7-2; abundance: -; j_gene: TRBJ2-7; CDR3nt: TGTGCCAGCAGCCCCCGGCGCGGCTACGAGCAGTACTTC; CDR3aa: CASSPRRGYEQYF
d_gene: -; v_gene: TRBV28; abundance: few; j_gene: TRBJ2-5; CDR3nt: TGTGCCAGCGGGCCGCAAGAGACCCAGTACTTC; CDR3aa: CASGPQETQYF
d_gene: -; v_gene: TRBV12-5; abundance: -; j_gene: TRBJ1-1; CDR3nt: TGTGCTAGACCCACAGGGTTTTATACTGAAGCTTTCTTT; CDR3aa: CARPTGFYTEAFF
d_gene: -; v_gene: TRBV7-7; abundance: -; j_gene: TRBJ1-5; CDR3nt: TGTGCCAGCAGCTCCGACCCGAATCAGCCCCAGCATTTT; CDR3aa: CASSSDPNQPQHF
d_gene: -; v_gene: TRBV29-1; abundance: -; j_gene: TRBJ1-5; CDR3nt: TGCAGCGTTGAAGAGGCTAGCAATCAGCCCCAGCATTTT; CDR3aa: CSVEEASNQPQHF
d_gene: -; v_gene: TRBV5-4; abundance: -; j_gene: TRBJ1-2; CDR3nt: TGTGCCAGCAGCTTTTCATGGGACTCGAACTATGGCTACACCTTC; CDR3aa: CASSFSWDSNYGYTF
d_gene: -; v_gene: TRBV28; abundance: -; j_gene: TRBJ1-1; CDR3nt: TGTGCCAGCAACGAGGGAGGAATGAACACTGAAGCTTTCTTT; CDR3aa: CASNEGGMNTEAFF
d_gene: TRBD2; v_gene: TRBV29-1; abundance: once; j_gene: TRBJ2-1; CDR3nt: TGCAGCGTCGGGACTAGCTATAGGGATGAGCAGTTCTTC; CDR3aa: CSVGTSYRDEQFF
d_gene: -; v_gene: TRBV11-2; abundance: many; j_gene: TRBJ2-7; CDR3nt: TGTGCCAGCAGATTCATCAGGGGTCGAGGCGAGCAGTACTTC; CDR3aa: CASRFIRGRGEQYF
d_gene: TRBD2; v_gene: TRBV10-3; abundance: -; j_gene: TRBJ2-7; CDR3nt: TGTGCCATCAGGACTAGCGGGAGGACTGGGGAGCAGTACTTC; CDR3aa: CAIRTSGRTGEQYF
d_gene: -; v_gene: TRBV28; abundance: -; j_gene: TRBJ2-1; CDR3nt: TGTGCCAGCGGGGGGTCCTACAATGAGCAGTTCTTC; CDR3aa: CASGGSYNEQFF